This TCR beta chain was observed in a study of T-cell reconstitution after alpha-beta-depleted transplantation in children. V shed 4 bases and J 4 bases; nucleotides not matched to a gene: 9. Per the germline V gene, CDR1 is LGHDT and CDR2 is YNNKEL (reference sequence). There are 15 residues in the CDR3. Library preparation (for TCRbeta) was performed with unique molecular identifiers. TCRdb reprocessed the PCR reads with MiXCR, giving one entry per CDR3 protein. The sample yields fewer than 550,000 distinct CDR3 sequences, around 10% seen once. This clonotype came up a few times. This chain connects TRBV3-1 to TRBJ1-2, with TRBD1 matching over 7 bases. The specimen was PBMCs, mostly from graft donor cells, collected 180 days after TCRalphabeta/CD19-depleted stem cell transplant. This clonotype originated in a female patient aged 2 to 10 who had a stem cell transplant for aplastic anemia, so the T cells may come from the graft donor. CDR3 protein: CASSLDRVGGYGYTF. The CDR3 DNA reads TGTGCCAGCAGCCTCGACAGGGTCGGTGGCTATGGCTACACCTTC.